The rows below give T cell receptor beta chains drawn from one sample of a study of blood T cell repertoires in COVID-19. Only in-frame clones appear in the TCRdb table, and some are missing; sequencing was by immunoSEQ multiplex PCR. The table has approximately 190,000 clones, roughly four fifths seen once; the top ten hold 4.5% to 6.5%. The sample was peripheral blood. The receptors were sampled from a woman under 40 with acute or convalescent COVID-19. Each CDR3 is given with its conserved first and last residue. D genes are given only for firm matches. Expanded clones are given a class, and other clones once, few, many or no size at all.

size: NA; J: TRBJ2-7; D: TRBD2; V: TRBV5-1; DNA: TGCGCCAGCAGCTTCTACGGCGGGAGCTCCTACGAGCAGTACTTC; CDR3: CASSFYGGSSYEQYF
size: NA; J: TRBJ1-1; D: NA; V: TRBV6-1; DNA: TGTGCCAGCAGTGATAAGGCAGGGAGGTACACTGAAGCTTTCTTT; CDR3: CASSDKAGRYTEAFF
size: NA; J: TRBJ1-4; D: NA; V: TRBV12-3/TRBV12-4; DNA: TGTGCCAGCAGTTGGGGGGGATCAGAACTGTTTTTT; CDR3: CASSWGGSELFF
size: NA; J: TRBJ1-4; D: NA; V: TRBV5-1; DNA: TGCGCCAGCAGCTTGGGACAGGTCGGTTTCCGAGGACTGTTTTTT; CDR3: CASSLGQVGFRGLFF
size: NA; J: TRBJ2-1; D: TRBD2; V: TRBV6-1; DNA: TGTGCCAGCAGTGAAATTTGGGGGAGGGAGGGTAGCCACAATGAGCAGTTCTTC; CDR3: CASSEIWGREGSHNEQFF
size: NA; J: TRBJ2-3; D: TRBD2; V: TRBV5-4; DNA: TGTGCCAGCAGCCCTGGCGACCTAGCGGGGTACACAGATACGCAGTATTTT; CDR3: CASSPGDLAGYTDTQYF
size: NA; J: TRBJ2-7; D: NA; V: TRBV7-2; DNA: TGTGCCAGCAGCTATGAGACAAAAAGCTCCTACGAGCAGTACTTC; CDR3: CASSYETKSSYEQYF
size: few; J: TRBJ1-5; D: NA; V: TRBV4-1; DNA: TGCGCCAGCAGCCAAATAGACTTGACTTTCAATAGCAATCAGCCCCAGCATTTT; CDR3: CASSQIDLTFNSNQPQHF
size: NA; J: TRBJ2-3; D: NA; V: TRBV5-1; DNA: TGCGCCAGCAGCTTGGGGCCGAAAGTTCCTTACGGCACAGATACGCAGTATTTT; CDR3: CASSLGPKVPYGTDTQYF
size: once; J: TRBJ2-7; D: TRBD2; V: TRBV9; DNA: TGTGCCAGCAGCGTAGGCAGCGGGGGGGCGTGGGAGCAGTACTTC; CDR3: CASSVGSGGAWEQYF
size: NA; J: TRBJ2-2; D: NA; V: TRBV6-1; DNA: TGTGCCAGCAGCCGGTCCACCGGGGAGCTGTTTTTT; CDR3: CASSRSTGELFF
size: NA; J: TRBJ1-1; D: NA; V: TRBV4-1; DNA: TGCGCCAGCAGCCAAGACGGTATCAAGGCTTTCTTT; CDR3: CASSQDGIKAFF
size: NA; J: TRBJ1-6; D: TRBD1; V: TRBV7-9; DNA: TGTGCCAGCAGCCCGCCCTTAACGACAGGGGGCAATCATTCACCCCTCCACTTT; CDR3: CASSPPLTTGGNHSPLHF
size: NA; J: TRBJ1-2; D: TRBD1; V: TRBV11-3; DNA: TGTGCCAGCAGCTCCCCTACCGGGACAGGGGGCGATTTGGGTAACTATGGCTACACCTTC; CDR3: CASSSPTGTGGDLGNYGYTF
size: NA; J: TRBJ1-5; D: NA; V: TRBV7-9; DNA: TGTGCCAGCAGCTCTGGCACGAACTCCAGGGGTGACGATCAGCCCCAGCATTTT; CDR3: CASSSGTNSRGDDQPQHF
size: NA; J: TRBJ2-7; D: NA; V: TRBV7-9; DNA: TGTGCCAGCAGCTTATTGGGGGGTCAGAAATCCTACGAGCAGTACTTC; CDR3: CASSLLGGQKSYEQYF
size: NA; J: TRBJ1-2; D: NA; V: TRBV3-1/TRBV3-2; DNA: TGTGCCAGCAGTTGGGAGGATGGCGGCTACACCTTC; CDR3: CASSWEDGGYTF
size: NA; J: TRBJ1-5; D: NA; V: TRBV6-6; DNA: TGTGCCAGCAGTTCCCCGGGTCAGCCCCAGCATTTT; CDR3: CASSSPGQPQHF
size: once; J: TRBJ1-5; D: TRBD1; V: TRBV11-3; DNA: TGTGCCAGCAGCTTAGGGGGACAGGGGTCGCAAAATAGCAATCAGCCCCAGCATTTT; CDR3: CASSLGGQGSQNSNQPQHF
size: few; J: TRBJ1-1; D: NA; V: TRBV2; DNA: TGTGCCAGCAGTGAAGCTTGGACAGCCCCTAACACTGAAGCTTTCTTT; CDR3: CASSEAWTAPNTEAFF
size: NA; J: TRBJ2-1; D: TRBD2; V: TRBV7-2; DNA: TGTGCCAGCAGCTTAGGCTCGGGACTAGCGGGTAATGAGCAGTTCTTC; CDR3: CASSLGSGLAGNEQFF
size: NA; J: TRBJ2-1; D: TRBD2; V: TRBV24-1; DNA: TGTGCCACCAGTGATGGGAGCGGGGGGGCGCTCAGTGAGCAGTTCTTC; CDR3: CATSDGSGGALSEQFF
size: NA; J: TRBJ1-6; D: NA; V: TRBV4-3; DNA: TGCGCCAGCAGCCAAGTAATAAATTCACCCCTCCACTTT; CDR3: CASSQVINSPLHF
size: NA; J: TRBJ1-5; D: TRBD1; V: TRBV6-5; DNA: TGTGCCAGCAGCCAGGGACAGGGGTACGAGCCCCAGCATTTT; CDR3: CASSQGQGYEPQHF
size: few; J: TRBJ2-7; D: NA; V: TRBV18; DNA: TGTGCCAGCTCACCAAAAGGGGGTGGCGAGCAGTACTTC; CDR3: CASSPKGGGEQYF
size: NA; J: TRBJ1-1; D: NA; V: TRBV4-3; DNA: TGCGCCAGCAGCCAAGTTAAGTCGCAGGCCGAAGCTTTCTTT; CDR3: CASSQVKSQAEAFF
size: NA; J: TRBJ2-4; D: TRBD2; V: TRBV6-6; DNA: TGTGCCAGCAGCTCCGCGGGGGTTCAGTACTTC; CDR3: CASSSAGVQYF
size: NA; J: TRBJ2-5; D: TRBD2; V: TRBV5-1; DNA: TGCGCCAGCAGCTTGGGCGGGAGCTACCAAGAGACCCAGTACTTC; CDR3: CASSLGGSYQETQYF
size: once; J: TRBJ2-1; D: TRBD2; V: TRBV19; DNA: TGTGCCAGTAGTATATGGTCTAGCGGGTCCAATGAGCAGTTCTTC; CDR3: CASSIWSSGSNEQFF
size: few; J: TRBJ2-2; D: NA; V: TRBV11-1; DNA: TGTGCCAGCAGCCTACTATCAGGGGACACCGGGGAGCTGTTTTTT; CDR3: CASSLLSGDTGELFF
size: once; J: TRBJ1-2; D: TRBD1; V: TRBV5-1; DNA: TGCGCCAGCAGCTTGGATGGCAGGGGGGACTCTGGCTACACCTTC; CDR3: CASSLDGRGDSGYTF
size: NA; J: TRBJ2-3; D: TRBD2; V: TRBV6-5; DNA: TGTGCCAGCAGTTCCCCACTAGCGGGGACAGATACGCAGTATTTT; CDR3: CASSSPLAGTDTQYF
size: NA; J: TRBJ1-2; D: TRBD1; V: TRBV19; DNA: TGTGCCAGTAGCTTAGGGGGCGAGTATGGCTACACCTTC; CDR3: CASSLGGEYGYTF
size: NA; J: TRBJ1-1; D: NA; V: TRBV5-1; DNA: TGCGCCAGCAGAGAGACACAGGGTTGGACTGAAGCTTTCTTT; CDR3: CASRETQGWTEAFF
size: few; J: TRBJ1-1; D: TRBD1; V: TRBV7-9; DNA: TGTGCCAGCAGCGCTCTACAGGGGGCGAGGACTGAAGCTTTCTTT; CDR3: CASSALQGARTEAFF
size: NA; J: TRBJ2-2; D: TRBD1; V: TRBV7-8; DNA: TGTGCCAGCAGGAGACAGGGTGGGGCCGGGGAGCTGTTTTTT; CDR3: CASRRQGGAGELFF
size: NA; J: TRBJ2-1; D: NA; V: TRBV28; DNA: TGTGCCAGCAGTCCAACTAGCCCGGACGCTTTCAATGAGCAGTTCTTC; CDR3: CASSPTSPDAFNEQFF
size: NA; J: TRBJ2-7; D: NA; V: TRBV11-2; DNA: TGTGCCAGCAGCTTAGGGGGACTGGAAGCCTACGAGCAGTACTTC; CDR3: CASSLGGLEAYEQYF
size: NA; J: TRBJ2-7; D: TRBD2; V: TRBV27; DNA: TGTGCCAGCAGTTCGCTAGCGGGACCCTACGAGCAGTACTTC; CDR3: CASSSLAGPYEQYF
size: NA; J: TRBJ1-5; D: TRBD1; V: TRBV3-1/TRBV3-2; DNA: TGTGCCAGCAGCCAAGGGACAGGGCCTAATCAGCCCCAGCATTTT; CDR3: CASSQGTGPNQPQHF
size: NA; J: TRBJ1-1; D: NA; V: TRBV5-5; DNA: TGTGCCAGCAGCCTCAGCAGGACCCAGGGTCTGGAAGCTTTCTTT; CDR3: CASSLSRTQGLEAFF
size: NA; J: TRBJ1-1; D: TRBD1; V: TRBV7-2; DNA: TGTGCCAGCAGCCAAAGACAGGGCATGAACACTGAAGCTTTCTTT; CDR3: CASSQRQGMNTEAFF
size: NA; J: TRBJ2-3; D: NA; V: TRBV7-6; DNA: TGTGCCAGCAGCCTCGGACTTACCTCGGGAGATACGCAGTATTTT; CDR3: CASSLGLTSGDTQYF
size: NA; J: TRBJ1-2; D: NA; V: TRBV7-3; DNA: TGTGCCAGCAGCTTAACGTCAGGATATGGCTACACCTTC; CDR3: CASSLTSGYGYTF
size: NA; J: TRBJ1-5; D: TRBD1; V: TRBV11-2; DNA: TGTGCCAGCAGCGCAACGGACAGGCCTCAGCATTTT; CDR3: CASSATDRPQHF
size: NA; J: TRBJ2-1; D: TRBD1; V: TRBV2; DNA: TGTGCCAGCAGTGGGGACAGGGGCAATGAGCAGTTCTTC; CDR3: CASSGDRGNEQFF
size: NA; J: TRBJ2-3; D: TRBD2; V: TRBV7-2; DNA: TGTGCCAGCAGCTTAAGCGGGGTCTTCACAGATACGCAGTATTTT; CDR3: CASSLSGVFTDTQYF
size: NA; J: TRBJ2-7; D: NA; V: TRBV30; DNA: TGTGCCTGGAGGGACACCCTCTCTTACGAGCAGTACTTC; CDR3: CAWRDTLSYEQYF
size: NA; J: TRBJ1-3; D: TRBD1; V: TRBV6-5; DNA: TGTGCCAGCAGTTTACGGACAGGGGGATCCGGAAACACCATATATTTT; CDR3: CASSLRTGGSGNTIYF
size: NA; J: TRBJ2-7; D: NA; V: TRBV7-8; DNA: TGTGCCAGCAGCTTATATTTGGACCCGGACAAAAACGAGCAGTACTTC; CDR3: CASSLYLDPDKNEQYF
size: NA; J: TRBJ2-7; D: NA; V: TRBV9; DNA: TGTGCCAGCAGCGTCGATCTTGTGCGCGAGCAGTACTTC; CDR3: CASSVDLVREQYF
size: NA; J: TRBJ1-3; D: TRBD1; V: TRBV9; DNA: TGTGCCAGCAGCCCCACGACAGGGAGTCCTGGAAACACCATATATTTT; CDR3: CASSPTTGSPGNTIYF
size: NA; J: TRBJ1-1; D: TRBD1; V: TRBV5-1; DNA: TGCGCCAGCAGCTTGGGGGTGTCAGGGGGCGCGAACACTGAAGCTTTCTTT; CDR3: CASSLGVSGGANTEAFF
size: NA; J: TRBJ2-3; D: TRBD1; V: TRBV6-2/TRBV6-3; DNA: TGTGCCAGCAGTGACGGGACAGGGTCCCACAATCCTAGCACAGATACGCAGTATTTT; CDR3: CASSDGTGSHNPSTDTQYF
size: NA; J: TRBJ1-2; D: TRBD1; V: TRBV6-5; DNA: TGTGCCAGCGGCCAGGGGGCCTATGGCTACACCTTC; CDR3: CASGQGAYGYTF